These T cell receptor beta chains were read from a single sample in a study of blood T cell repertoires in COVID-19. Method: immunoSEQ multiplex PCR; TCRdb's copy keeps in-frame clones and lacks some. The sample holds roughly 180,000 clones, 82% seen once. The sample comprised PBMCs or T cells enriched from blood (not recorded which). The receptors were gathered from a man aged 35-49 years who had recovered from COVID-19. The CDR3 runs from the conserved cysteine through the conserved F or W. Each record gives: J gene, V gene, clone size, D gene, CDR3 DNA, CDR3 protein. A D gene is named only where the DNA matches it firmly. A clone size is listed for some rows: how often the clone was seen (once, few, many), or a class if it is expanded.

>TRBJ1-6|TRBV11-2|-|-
TGTGCCAGCAGCCTATTCACAGGTTTCTACTCACCCCTCCACTTT
CASSLFTGFYSPLHF
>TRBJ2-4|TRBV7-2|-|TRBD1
TGTGCCACGGGACAGGGGAACATTCAGTACTTC
CATGQGNIQYF
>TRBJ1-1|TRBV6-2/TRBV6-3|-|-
TGTGCCAGCAGTTTCGGAGGGGTGGTCACTGAAGCTTTCTTT
CASSFGGVVTEAFF
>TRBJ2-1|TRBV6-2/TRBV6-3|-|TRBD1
TGTGCCAGCAGTCGGGACAGGGCTCAGTTCTTC
CASSRDRAQFF
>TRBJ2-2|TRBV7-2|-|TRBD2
TGTGCCAGCAGCTTTAGTTTAGCGGGAGGCACCGGGGAGCTGTTTTTT
CASSFSLAGGTGELFF
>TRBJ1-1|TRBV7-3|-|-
TGTGCCAGCAGCCCGACGCAGGGGAGCACTGAAGCTTTCTTT
CASSPTQGSTEAFF
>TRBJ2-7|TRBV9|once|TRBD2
TGTGCCGGCAGCGATCCCGGGACTAGCTCCGAGCAGTACTTC
CAGSDPGTSSEQYF
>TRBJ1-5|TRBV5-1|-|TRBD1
TGCGCCAGCAGCTTGTGGACAGGGGTAGGTCAGCCCCAGCATTTT
CASSLWTGVGQPQHF
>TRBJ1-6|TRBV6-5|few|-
TGTGCCAGCAGTTACTCAAGTGGGGCTAATTCACCCCTCCACTTT
CASSYSSGANSPLHF
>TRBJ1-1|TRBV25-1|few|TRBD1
TGTGCCAGTGACCCAGGGGGCACTATGAACACTGAAGCTTTCTTT
CASDPGGTMNTEAFF
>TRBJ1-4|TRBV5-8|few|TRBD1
TGTGCCAGCAGCACCGGACAGGGGGCTTATGAAAAACTGTTTTTT
CASSTGQGAYEKLFF
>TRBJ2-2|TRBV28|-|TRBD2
TGTGCCAGCAGCCCACTATCTAGCGGGATGAACACCGGGGAGCTGTTTTTT
CASSPLSSGMNTGELFF
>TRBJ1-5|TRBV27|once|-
TGTGCCAGCAGTTTTACAGGAAATCAGCCCCAGCATTTT
CASSFTGNQPQHF
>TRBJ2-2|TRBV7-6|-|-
TGTGCCAGCAGCTCACGGGTAGTCGGGGAGCTGTTTTTT
CASSSRVVGELFF
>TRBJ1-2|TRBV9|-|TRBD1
TGTGCCAGCAGCCCCTGGACAGGCGTACCCGTAGGCTACACCTTC
CASSPWTGVPVGYTF
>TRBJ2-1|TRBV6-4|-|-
TGTGCCAGCAGTGAGTATAACAATGAGCAGTTCTTC
CASSEYNNEQFF
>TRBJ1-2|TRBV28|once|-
TGTGCCAGCAGTTTAACCCAGGCCTATGGCTACACCTTC
CASSLTQAYGYTF
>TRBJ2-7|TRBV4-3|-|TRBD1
TGCGCCAGCAGCCAAGGGACAGGCACCTCCTACGAGCAGTACTTC
CASSQGTGTSYEQYF